A single sample is the source of the 14 T cell receptor beta chains below, sequenced in a study of CD8+ T cells in alopecia areata. cDNA prepared by RNA extraction and subsequent reverse transcription served as the template for sequencing. Libraries were prepared by immunoSEQ multiplex PCR; TCRdb keeps only in-frame clonotypes and omits some of them. The sample has 55,000 to 70,000 clones, roughly half seen once; the top ten hold roughly a sixth. The sequenced sample was CD8+ T cells sorted from blood, obtained at week 0. Receptor source: a human donor with alopecia areata.

This chain joins TRBV9 and TRBJ1-2; 9 bases fit TRBD1. The CDR3 loop spans 14 amino acids. The germline V gene encodes CDR1 SGDLS and CDR2 YYNGEE. J was trimmed by 1 base and V by 5 bases; bases with no gene match: 3. CDR3 in amino acids: CASRGTGNNYGYTF. DNA of the CDR3: TGTGCCAGCAGGGGGACAGGGAATAACTATGGCTACACCTTC.

In this sample, this clone turned up once. This is likely an artifact of a read error, given a far larger clone one base away. The sample holds other DNA sequences that translate to the same CDR3. The chain links TRBV5-6 to TRBJ2-1; a possible D gene is TRBD2 (5 bases). The germline V gene has CDR1 SGHDT and CDR2 YYEEEE. With 4 bases removed from V and 6 bases from J, the gap between germline ends came to 11 bases. This CDR3 contains 13 residues. The chain's CDR3 is CASSQEGSNEQFF. CDR3 DNA: TGTGCCAGCAGCCAAGAGGGTTCCAATGAGCAGTTCTTC.

This clone was seen more than once but under ten times. The CDR3 DNA reads as TGCAGCGTCCCTGCGCGGGAGGGCTACGAGCAGTACTTC. This gives the protein CSVPAREGYEQYF. The rearrangement links TRBV29-1 to TRBJ2-7, with 9 positions matching TRBD2. After removal of 6 bases from V and 3 bases from J, the junction contained 6 bases not matched to a gene. From germline, CDR1 is SQVTM and CDR2 ANQGSEA. The length of the CDR3 is 13 residues.

The CDR3 loop reads CASNRDMNYNEQFF. In DNA, the CDR3 is TGTGCCAGCAACCGGGACATGAACTACAATGAGCAGTTCTTC. This sequence joins TRBV2 and TRBJ2-1; D may be TRBD1 (6 bases). Trimming left V 7 bases short and J 3 bases short, with 13 bases between. There are 14 residues in the CDR3. Germline CDR1 SNHLY, CDR2 FYNNEI.

The rearrangement uses TRBV28 and TRBJ1-1, with TRBD1 matching over 7 bases. CDR3 length: 14 amino acids. J lost 4 bases, V lost 6 bases, and 8 bases had no gene match. Germline loops: CDR1 MDHEN, CDR2 SYDVKM. CDR3 sequence: CASRGLQGGTEAFF. The DNA of the CDR3 is TGTGCCAGCAGGGGGCTTCAGGGGGGCACTGAAGCTTTCTTT. The whole variable domain, filled in from reference TRBV28 and TRBJ1-1, reads DVKVTQSSRYLVKRTGEKVFLECVQDMDHENMFWYRQDPGLGLRLIYFSYDVKMKEKGDIPEGYSVSREKKERFSLILESASTNQTSMYLCASRGLQGGTEAFFGQGTRLTVV.

This chain connects TRBV29-1 to TRBJ2-7; D uncertain. The germline V and J ends were trimmed by 0 bases and 4 bases, with 16 bases remaining between them. The CDR3 covers 15 residues. CDR1 and CDR2 from the germline V gene are SQVTM and ANQGSEA. The CDR3 DNA follows: TGCAGCGTTGAAGATACGAGGAACGGGCGTTACGAGCAGTACTTC. Its translation is CSVEDTRNGRYEQYF.

The chain uses TRBV15 and TRBJ2-3; perhaps TRBD1 as D (5 bases). Per the germline V gene, CDR1 is LNHNV and CDR2 is YYDKDF (reference sequence). Trimming cost V 5 bases and J 0 bases, with 15 bases left between them. The CDR3 length is 16 residues. The CDR3 here is CATSPRGRGSTDTQYF. Written as DNA, the CDR3 is TGTGCCACCAGCCCCCGAGGTAGGGGTAGCACAGATACGCAGTATTTT.

The chain couples TRBV29-1 to TRBJ2-7; unclear D gene. V was clipped by 1 base and J by 2 bases, with 12 bases between them. CDR1 is SQVTM and CDR2 is ANQGSEA in the germline V gene. The CDR3 has 14 residues. CDR3 residues: CSVEVQDDTYEQYF. Here the CDR3 DNA reads TGCAGCGTTGAAGTTCAGGATGACACCTACGAGCAGTACTTC.

This clone was recorded a few times. This sequence joins TRBV7-2 and TRBJ2-2; 11 nucleotides line up with TRBD2. The CDR3 sequence is 15 residues long. J was trimmed by 5 bases and V by 5 bases; bases with no gene match: 4. CDR1 is SGHTA, CDR2 FQGNSA, per germline. Here the CDR3 DNA reads TGTGCCAGCAGCGTGACTAGCGGGACAACCGGGGAGCTGTTTTTT. Its translation is CASSVTSGTTGELFF.

The chain couples TRBV5-6 to TRBJ1-5, with D uncertain. V was shortened by 0 bases and J by 10 bases, with 8 bases between the two germline ends. Germline CDR1 reads SGHDT; CDR2 reads YYEEEE. The CDR3 contains 12 residues. CDR3 sequence reads: CASSLAAGPQHF. The CDR3 nucleotides read TGTGCCAGCAGCTTGGCGGCGGGACCCCAGCATTTT.

V is TRBV5-1 and J is TRBJ2-3, with D unresolved. The CDR3 contains 11 residues. The germline CDR1 and CDR2 sequences are SGHRS and YFSETQ. Trimming pared 4 bases from V and 5 bases from J, leaving 5 bases between. CDR3 sequence (DNA): TGCGCCAGCAGCGATCTAGATACGCAGTATTTT. As protein: CASSDLDTQYF.

J is TRBJ1-1 and V is TRBV2; perhaps TRBD1 as D (6 bases). The CDR3 has 13 amino acids. The V and J ends lost 7 bases and 6 bases respectively, with 15 bases between them. Germline CDR1 and CDR2: SNHLY and FYNNEI. CDR3 in amino acids: CASIGGGRPEAFF. DNA of the CDR3: TGTGCCAGCATTGGGGGCGGTAGGCCTGAAGCTTTCTTT. Together with reference TRBV2 and TRBJ1-1, the CDR3 gives the full variable domain: EPEVTQTPSHQVTQMGQEVILRCVPISNHLYFYWYRQILGQKVEFLVSFYNNEISEKSEIFDDQFSVERPDGSNFTLKIRSTKLEDSAMYFCASIGGGRPEAFFGQGTRLTVV.

This clone was seen ten or more times. The CDR3 DNA reads as TGTGCCACCAGCATTAGAAGGGGGAATCAGCCCCAGCATTTT. It encodes CATSIRRGNQPQHF. The J gene is TRBJ1-5, the V gene TRBV15; tentative D call: TRBD1 (6 bases). The CDR3 is 14 residues long. Trimming shortened V by 4 bases and J by 4 bases, and 11 bases separated the two germline ends. Germline CDR1 LNHNV, CDR2 YYDKDF (reference sequence).

V is TRBV29-1 and J is TRBJ1-2, with D uncertain. Per the germline V gene, CDR1 is SQVTM and CDR2 is ANQGSEA. The length of the CDR3 is 10 residues. The V and J ends lost 2 bases and 8 bases respectively, with 6 bases between them. Written as DNA, the CDR3 is TGCAGCGTTGAATTATTCGGCTACACCTTC. The encoded protein is CSVELFGYTF. Looking up the rest from reference TRBV29-1 and TRBJ1-2 gives the full variable domain: SAVISQKPSRDICQRGTSLTIQCQVDSQVTMMFWYRQQPGQSLTLIATANQGSEATYESGFVIDKFPISRPNLTFSTLTVSNMSPEDSSIYLCSVELFGYTFGSGTRLTVV.